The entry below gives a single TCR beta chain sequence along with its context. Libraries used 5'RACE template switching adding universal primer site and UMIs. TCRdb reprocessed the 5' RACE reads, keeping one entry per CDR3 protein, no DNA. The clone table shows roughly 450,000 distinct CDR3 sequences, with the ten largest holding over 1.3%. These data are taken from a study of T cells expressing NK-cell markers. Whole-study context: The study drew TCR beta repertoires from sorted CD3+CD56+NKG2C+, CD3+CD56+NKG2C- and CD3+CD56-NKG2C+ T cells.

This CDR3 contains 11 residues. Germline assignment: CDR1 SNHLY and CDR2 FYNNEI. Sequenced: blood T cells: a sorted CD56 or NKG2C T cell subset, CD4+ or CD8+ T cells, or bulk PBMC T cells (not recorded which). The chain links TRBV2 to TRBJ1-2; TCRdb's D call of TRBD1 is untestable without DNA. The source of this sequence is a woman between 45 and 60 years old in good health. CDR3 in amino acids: CASTGGGGYTF. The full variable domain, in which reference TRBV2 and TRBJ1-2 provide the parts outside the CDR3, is EPEVTQTPSHQVTQMGQEVILRCVPISNHLYFYWYRQILGQKVEFLVSFYNNEISEKSEIFDDQFSVERPDGSNFTLKIRSTKLEDSAMYFCASTGGGGYTFGSGTRLTVV.